This T cell receptor (beta chain) was sequenced during a study of cytomegalovirus exposure and HLA in healthy donors. With 60 Vbeta and 13 Jbeta primers, the PCR was carried out. The method was immunoSEQ multiplex PCR; TCRdb's version includes in-frame clones alone and lacks a portion of them. This table has about 210,000 clones, roughly 87% appearing once. Material: PBMCs. The TCR originated in a boy aged 2 to 10 in good health and CMV-seronegative.

The CDR3 loop is CASSKGPGTRGYEQYF. The CDR3, as DNA: TGTGCCAGCAGCAAAGGGCCGGGGACTAGGGGCTACGAGCAGTACTTC. This chain uses TRBV21-1 with TRBJ2-7; TRBD2 is the table's D call and was not checked against the DNA. TRBV21-1 is a pseudogene segment. The CDR3 is made up of 16 amino acids.